These 11 T cell receptor beta chains were sequenced from one sample in a study of T cell responses to AZD1222 COVID-19 vaccine. TCRdb keeps only in-frame clones here, not all; method: immunoSEQ multiplex PCR. Among about 180,000 clones listed, approximately 94% were seen once. The sequences come from peripheral blood, collected on day 0 of AZD1222 vaccination. These receptors were obtained from an adult in good health.

The chain has TRBV19 and TRBJ1-2, with a tentative D call TRBD1 (5 bases). Between the trimmed V and J ends, which lost 0 bases and 4 bases, there was a span of 12 bases. CDR1 and CDR2 (germline): LNHDA, SQIVND (reference sequence). The CDR3 has 15 amino acids. CDR3 residues: CASSIDSGTSYGYTF. In DNA form, the CDR3 reads TGTGCCAGTAGTATAGATTCCGGGACGAGCTATGGCTACACCTTC.

The V and J genes are TRBV6-5 and TRBJ1-5; D is unresolved. This CDR3 region has 13 residues. From germline, CDR1 is MNHEY and CDR2 SVGAGI. Trimming cost V 3 bases and J 6 bases, with 9 bases left between them. The CDR3 here is CASSYGQSQPQHF. In DNA form, the CDR3 reads TGTGCCAGCAGTTATGGCCAGTCTCAGCCCCAGCATTTT.

This chain joins TRBV9 and TRBJ2-7; 7 bases match TRBD2. The CDR3 extends over 16 amino acids. Losses at the gene ends were 0 bases for V and 4 bases for J; bases not matched to a gene: 10. The germline gives CDR1 SGDLS, CDR2 YYNGEE. CDR3 protein: CASSVGGGEGFYEQYF. DNA of the CDR3: TGTGCCAGCAGCGTAGGCGGGGGAGAGGGTTTTTACGAGCAGTACTTC. The variable domain in full, completed from reference TRBV9 and TRBJ2-7, reads DSGVTQTPKHLITATGQRVTLRCSPRSGDLSVYWYQQSLDQGLQFLIQYYNGEERAKGNILERFSAQQFPDLHSELNLSSLELGDSALYFCASSVGGGEGFYEQYFGPGTRLTVT.

Only one count was recorded for this clone. V is TRBV11-3 and J is TRBJ1-1; D ambiguous. CDR3 length: 14 amino acids. CDR1 is SGHNT and CDR2 is YENEEA in the germline V gene. Trimming shortened V by 2 bases and J by 4 bases, and 11 bases separated the two germline ends. DNA for the CDR3: TGTGCCAGCAGCTTAAATCAAGGAGGCACTGAAGCTTTCTTT. This encodes CASSLNQGGTEAFF. Variable domain in full (rest from reference TRBV11-3 and TRBJ1-1): EAGVVQSPRYKIIEKKQPVAFWCNPISGHNTLYWYLQNLGQGPELLIRYENEEAVDDSQLPKDRFSAERLKGVDSTLKIQPAELGDSAVYLCASSLNQGGTEAFFGQGTRLTVV.

The chain couples TRBV7-7 to TRBJ2-1, with TRBD2 identical over 8 bases. CDR3 length: 15 residues. V trimming: 5 bases; J trimming: 9 bases; junction bases outside the gene matches: 12. Germline lookup yields CDR1 SSHAT and CDR2 FNYEAQ (reference sequence). CDR3: CASSTRAGEGSEQFF. CDR3 sequence (DNA): TGTGCCAGCAGCACCAGAGCGGGAGAAGGAAGTGAGCAGTTCTTC. The whole variable domain, filled in from reference TRBV7-7 and TRBJ2-1, reads GAGVSQSPRYKVTKRGQDVTLRCDPISSHATLYWYQQALGQGPEFLTYFNYEAQPDKSGLPSDRFSAERPEGSISTLTIQRTEQRDSAMYRCASSTRAGEGSEQFFGPGTRLTVL.

CDR3 in amino acids: CAWSAWDRDEAFF. Written as DNA, the CDR3 is TGTGCCTGGAGTGCCTGGGACCGCGATGAAGCTTTCTTT. The chain combines TRBV30 with TRBJ1-1, with a tentative D call TRBD1 (5 bases). V lost 1 base to trimming and J lost 7 bases, with 13 bases between them. The germline V gene encodes CDR1 GTSNPN and CDR2 SVGIG (reference sequence). This CDR3 is built from 13 residues. Full variable domain (missing parts from reference TRBV30 and TRBJ1-1): SQTIHQWPATLVQPVGSPLSLECTVEGTSNPNLYWYRQAAGRGLQLLFYSVGIGQISSEVPQNLSASRPQDRQFILSSKKLLLSDSGFYLCAWSAWDRDEAFFGQGTRLTVV.

The genes are TRBV7-9 and TRBJ2-1; 10 bases map to TRBD2. This CDR3 region has 17 residues. Germline CDR1 is SEHNR and CDR2 is FQNEAQ (reference sequence). The V gene end was trimmed by 4 bases and the J gene end by 5 bases; junction bases not matched to a gene: 11. The CDR3 DNA sequence: TGTGCCAGCAGCTACTCCGGGACTAGCGATCGGGACAATGAGCAGTTCTTC. It is translated as CASSYSGTSDRDNEQFF.

The chain uses TRBV5-8 and TRBJ2-1, with 12 bases matching TRBD2. CDR3 length equals 16 residues. CDR1 and CDR2 from the germline V gene are SGHTS and YDEGEE. V gave up 4 bases and J gave up 4 bases; unmatched junction bases: 6. The CDR3 loop reads CASSTRLAGDYNEQFF. The CDR3 DNA is TGTGCCAGCAGCACCAGACTAGCGGGAGATTACAATGAGCAGTTCTTC.

This clone came up a few times. This rearrangement joins TRBV5-1 to TRBJ1-1; D perhaps matches TRBD1 (5 bases). V was trimmed by 5 bases and J by 8 bases, leaving 16 bases between them. The CDR3 spans 13 residues. From germline, CDR1 is SGHRS and CDR2 YFSETQ. The CDR3 region is CASSLAGELEAFF. The CDR3 DNA reads TGCGCCAGCAGTCTGGCGGGGGAATTGGAAGCTTTCTTT.

V gene TRBV5-1 combines with J gene TRBJ1-5; TRBD1 aligns across 7 bases. The CDR3 spans 15 residues. Trimming at V came to 4 bases and at J to 1 base, leaving 5 bases not matched to a gene. Germline V gene lookup returns CDR1 SGHRS and CDR2 YFSETQ. For the CDR3, the DNA is TGCGCCAGCAGCCTAGAAGGGGGCAGCAATCAGCCCCAGCATTTT. It translates to CASSLEGGSNQPQHF.

A note on this clone: One junction end disagrees with the germline gene, perhaps due to a read error. This chain uses TRBV6-1 with TRBJ2-3; 12 bases are a match to TRBD1. CDR3 length: 16 residues. Germline lookup yields CDR1 MNHNS and CDR2 SASEGT. The CDR3 DNA sequence: TGTGCCCGCAGTGGGGGGGGGACAGGGGGCAGAGATACGCAGTATTTT. The encoded protein is CARSGGGTGGRDTQYF.